A single sample is the source of the 28 T cell receptor beta chains below, sequenced in a study of tumor and adjacent non-tumor tissue in lung cancer. A modified ARM-PCR protocol with three rounds of nested PCR amplified TCRbeta. TCRdb analysed the multiplex PCR reads with MiXCR anew, one entry per CDR3 protein. The sample shows about 90,000 distinct CDR3 sequences, 76% of them seen only once. RNA was extracted from bulk tissue without any cell sorting. The normal lung tissue was taken more than 3 cm from the tumor edge. Sequencing was done on a sample of distant non-tumor lung tissue. The receptors stem from a woman aged 50 to 60 with non-small cell lung cancer.

Of note for this clonotype: Relative to the germline gene, one junction end is altered; a read error may explain this. The gene calls are TRBV12-3 or TRBV12-4 and TRBJ1-5; no definite D call. The CDR3 spans 14 residues. CDR3 coding DNA: TGTGCCAGCAGTTTAGGAGGTAGCAATCAGCCCCAGCCTTTT. This translates into CASSLGGSNQPQPF.

This clonotype has just one count. At one of its ends the junction is not consistent with the germline gene, which may arise from a read error. This rearrangement joins TRBV11-2 to TRBJ1-1; tentative D call: TRBD1 (6 bases). The CDR3 sequence is 12 residues long. In germline, CDR1 is SGHAT, CDR2 FQNNGV. In nucleotides, the CDR3 is TGTGCCAGCAGCTCGAGGGACACTGAAACTTTCTTT. This translates into CASSSRDTETFF.

The V gene is TRBV12-3 or TRBV12-4, the J gene TRBJ2-5; possibly TRBD2 for D (6 bases). The CDR3 sequence is 12 residues long. In nucleotides, the CDR3 is TGTACTAGCAGTTTAGCCATCGGGGCCCAGTACTTC. Its translation: CTSSLAIGAQYF.

This clonotype was found many times. The rearrangement joins TRBV20-1 to TRBJ2-3; TRBD2 agrees at 9 bases. The CDR3 runs 15 residues. CDR1 and CDR2 (germline): DFQATT, SNEGSKA (reference sequence). V lost 4 bases and J lost 0; bases outside the gene matches: 5. CDR3 protein: CSAKRAGGSTDTQYF. In DNA form, the CDR3 reads TGCAGTGCTAAAAGGGCGGGAGGGAGCACAGATACGCAGTATTTT.

The chain is built from TRBV21-1 and TRBJ2-1; the table calls TRBD1, which could not be checked here. TRBV21-1 is recorded as a pseudogene. This CDR3 contains 14 residues. The CDR3 reads CASSKGAGKREQFF. The CDR3 nucleotides are TGTGCCAGCAGCAAGGGGGCGGGAAAGCGCGAGCAGTTCTTC.

On this clonotype itself: At one boundary the junction diverges from the germline segment, which might be a read error. V usage is TRBV4-2 and J usage is TRBJ2-3, with TRBD2 matching 7 bases. Germline V gene lookup returns CDR1 LGHNA and CDR2 YNFKEQ. The CDR3 extends over 18 amino acids. The CDR3 DNA follows: TGTGCCAGCAGCCAAGAAGGATTCTTACCAGCGGGAACAGATAGGCAGTATTTT. Protein: CASSQEGFLPAGTDRQYF.

Concerning this clonotype: This sequence may be a read error, since a much larger clone differs from it by one base. The chain couples TRBV30 to TRBJ2-1; TRBD1 is a possible D gene (6 bases). In germline, CDR1 is GTSNPN, CDR2 SVGIG (reference sequence). This CDR3 contains 13 residues. In DNA form, the CDR3 reads TGTGCCTGGAGTGTACAGGGCCACAATGAGCACTTCTTC. Protein: CAWSVQGHNEHFF. Combining the CDR3 with reference TRBV30 and TRBJ2-1 gives the whole variable domain SQTIHQWPATLVQPVGSPLSLECTVEGTSNPNLYWYRQAAGRGLQLLFYSVGIGQISSEVPQNLSASRPQDRQFILSSKKLLLSDSGFYLCAWSVQGHNEHFFGPGTRLTVL.

As regards this clonotype: At one end the junction does not follow the germline gene, possibly because of a read error. This sequence joins TRBV12-3 or TRBV12-4 and TRBJ1-1, with D tentatively TRBD1 (5 bases). This CDR3 is built from 13 residues. The CDR3 sequence: CASTQGRRTEPFF. CDR3 bases: TGTGCCAGCACCCAGGGCAGGCGCACTGAACCTTTCTTT.

The chain combines TRBV12-3 or TRBV12-4 with TRBJ2-2; D unresolved. V shed 6 bases and J shed 2 bases, with 13 bases lying between them. The CDR3 loop spans 15 amino acids. This chain's CDR3 is CASSPYGLNTGELFF. In DNA form, the CDR3 reads TGTGCCAGCAGCCCGTACGGTCTAAACACCGGGGAGCTGTTTTTT.

This clonotype ranks as medium-sized (0.01 to 0.1%). The chain has TRBV6-6 and TRBJ2-1, with 9 nucleotides matching TRBD2. Trimming cost V 3 bases and J 4 bases; bases outside gene matches: 4. Germline CDR1 reads MNHNY; CDR2 reads SVGAGI (reference sequence). The CDR3 length is 15 residues. The CDR3 coding sequence is TGTGCCAGCAGTTATAATCTAGCGGGGTACAATGAGCAGTTCTTC. Protein product: CASSYNLAGYNEQFF.

The V and J genes are TRBV29-1 and TRBJ2-1, with TRBD2 as a possible D gene (5 bases). V was clipped by 5 bases and J by 4 bases, with 21 bases between them. The CDR3 contains 16 residues. The germline V gene encodes CDR1 SQVTM and CDR2 ANQGSEA. The CDR3 protein is CSVKDPQREGYNEQFF. As DNA, the CDR3 is TGCAGCGTTAAGGATCCCCAGCGAGAGGGTTACAATGAGCAGTTCTTC.

About this clonotype: One end of the junction fails to match germline, which may point to a read error. This sequence joins TRBV11-2 and TRBJ2-1; 9 bases align to TRBD1. Germline V CDR1 and CDR2: SGHAT, FQNNGV. The CDR3 totals 16 residues. For the CDR3, the DNA is TGTACCAGCAGTTTAGAGGCGGGACAGGGTATAAATGAGCAGTTCTTC. Amino acids: CTSSLEAGQGINEQFF.

This clonotype was counted at least ten times. This chain connects TRBV11-2 to TRBJ2-5, with 12 positions matching TRBD2. The CDR3 consists of 17 residues. Germline CDR1 and CDR2: SGHAT and FQNNGV. V was clipped by 3 bases and J by 5 bases; unmatched bases: 10. The CDR3 is CASSFPQLAGGGETQYF. As DNA, the CDR3 is TGTGCCAGCAGCTTCCCCCAGCTAGCGGGAGGGGGGGAGACCCAGTACTTC. Drawing the rest from reference TRBV11-2 and TRBJ2-5, the complete variable domain is EAGVAQSPRYKIIEKRQSVAFWCNPISGHATLYWYQQILGQGPKLLIQFQNNGVVDDSQLPKDRFSAERLKGVDSTLKIQPAKLEDSAVYLCASSFPQLAGGGETQYFGPGTRLLVL.

Details on this clonotype: Since a much larger clone is just one base distant, this may be a read error. DNA for the CDR3: TGCACCAGCAGCTTGAACAGAGGAGATACGCAGTATTTT. Protein sequence: CTSSLNRGDTQYF. The chain couples TRBV5-1 to TRBJ2-3, with no clear D. Germline V gene sequence: CDR1 SGHRS, CDR2 YFSETQ. CDR3 size: 13 residues.

Of note for this clonotype: Sequence at one end of the junction differs from germline and may be a read error. The chain links TRBV6-5 to TRBJ2-7; D possibly matches TRBD1 or TRBD2 (6 bases each). From germline, CDR1 is MNHEY and CDR2 SVGAGI. The CDR3 length is 15 residues. As DNA, the CDR3 is TGTGCCAGCAGTTACTCGATCGGGGGCAACTACGAGCAGTATTTC. As protein: CASSYSIGGNYEQYF.

In this sample, this clonotype turned up once. Here the CDR3 omits its conserved ending phenylalanine or tryptophan, so a read error is the likely source. The chain combines TRBV11-3 with TRBJ2-2; D tentatively fits TRBD1 or TRBD2 (5 bases each). In germline, CDR1 is SGHNT, CDR2 YENEEA. The CDR3 contains 15 residues. For the CDR3, the DNA is TGTGCCAGCAGCTTTAGCGTGAGCGACACCGGGGACCTGTTTATT. Translated: CASSFSVSDTGDLFI.

In its sample, this clonotype was seen many times. V gene TRBV28 combines with J gene TRBJ2-3, with 7 positions matching TRBD2. This CDR3 spans 18 amino acids. V dropped 6 bases and J dropped 2; count of bases not matched to a gene: 17. Germline assignment: CDR1 MDHEN and CDR2 SYDVKM. The CDR3 loop reads CASSRPPPRRETTDTQYF. CDR3 bases: TGTGCCAGCAGCCGGCCCCCTCCACGGCGGGAGACCACAGATACGCAGTATTTT.

To note about this clonotype: At one end, the junction sequence differs from germline, possibly due to a read error. The chain employs TRBV6-5 and TRBJ2-7, with 7 bases lining up with TRBD2. Per the germline V gene, CDR1 is MNHEY and CDR2 is SVGAGI. This CDR3 has 13 residues. The CDR3 region is CASWSGNSYELYF. Written as DNA, the CDR3 is TGTGCCAGCTGGAGCGGGAATTCCTACGAGCTGTACTTC.

A note on this clonotype: This clone may be a read error of a much larger clone one base away. The conserved final phenylalanine or tryptophan is absent from the CDR3, which likely points to a read error. This chain uses TRBV19 with TRBJ2-2; no clear D gene. CDR3 length: 12 residues. The germline V gene has CDR1 LNHDA and CDR2 SQIVND (reference sequence). Trimming left V 6 bases short and J 4 bases short, with 6 bases between. CDR3 sequence reads: CASRTITGELFL. CDR3 DNA: TGTGCCAGTAGGACGATCACCGGGGAGCTGTTTCTT.

The chain uses TRBV4-1 and TRBJ2-1, with TRBD2 matching over 7 bases. V lost 0 bases and J lost 4; bases outside the gene matches: 12. Germline-derived CDR1 and CDR2 are MGHRA and YSYEKL. The length of the CDR3 is 18 residues. The CDR3 DNA sequence: TGCGCCAGCAGCCAAGAAGGCCATGGGGGGGAAGGATACAATGAGCAGTTCTTC. Translating gives CASSQEGHGGEGYNEQFF.

Ten or more counts support this clonotype. V is TRBV7-8 and J is TRBJ2-5; the D gene is possibly TRBD1 (5 bases). Per the germline V gene, CDR1 is SGHVS and CDR2 is FQNEAQ. This CDR3 contains 13 residues. V gave up 5 bases and J gave up 5 bases, with 12 bases separating them. The CDR3 reads CASSVRVLETQYF. CDR3 in DNA: TGTGCCAGCAGCGTCAGGGTTCTCGAGACCCAGTACTTC.

Details on this clonotype: A single base separates this from a much larger clone, so it may be a read error. The chain uses TRBV24-1 and TRBJ2-3; the match to TRBD1 covers 7 bases. CDR3 length: 17 amino acids. Germline CDR1 is KGHDR and CDR2 is SFDVKD. The DNA of the CDR3 is TGTGCCACCAGTCATTTGCATGGCCAGGGGGAAGCAGATACGCAGTATTTT. Protein: CATSHLHGQGEADTQYF.

This clonotype was counted once. This sequence joins TRBV11-2 and TRBJ2-1, with a possible D match to TRBD2 (5 bases). Germline V gives CDR1 SGHAT, CDR2 FQNNGV. This CDR3 is 13 amino acids long. CDR3 region: CVSSLEAFGKQFF. The CDR3 nucleotides are TGTGTCAGTAGCCTGGAGGCCTTCGGGAAGCAGTTCTTC. The full variable domain, its missing parts supplied by reference TRBV11-2 and TRBJ2-1, is EAGVAQSPRYKIIEKRQSVAFWCNPISGHATLYWYQQILGQGPKLLIQFQNNGVVDDSQLPKDRFSAERLKGVDSTLKIQPAKLEDSAVYLCVSSLEAFGKQFFGPGTRLTVL.

This clonotype is labeled as medium-sized. The V gene is TRBV29-1, the J gene TRBJ2-3; no firm D call. V was shortened by 0 bases and J by 4 bases, with 17 bases between the two germline ends. The germline V gene has CDR1 SQVTM and CDR2 ANQGSEA. The CDR3 length is 16 residues. The CDR3 coding sequence is TGCAGCGTTGAAGATCGTTTTTCCACAAGTTCAGATACGCAGTATTTT. Translating gives CSVEDRFSTSSDTQYF.

Notes on this clonotype: With a much larger clone just one base away, this may be a read error. The chain carries TRBV7-8 and TRBJ1-1; a possible D gene is TRBD1 (5 bases). The CDR3 spans 16 residues. Germline assignment: CDR1 SGHVS and CDR2 FQNEAQ. The CDR3 sequence: CAGSLGSQGRDTEAFF. In DNA, the CDR3 is TGTGCCGGCAGCTTGGGCTCCCAGGGCAGAGACACTGAAGCTTTCTTT.

This clonotype occurred many times. This chain links TRBV28 with TRBJ2-7, with 10 nucleotides matching TRBD1. With V trimmed by 3 bases and J by 4 bases, 3 bases remained unmatched. CDR3 length equals 14 residues. Germline-derived CDR1 and CDR2 are MDHEN and SYDVKM. The CDR3: CASSFGTGVYEQYF. The DNA of the CDR3 is TGTGCCAGCAGTTTCGGGACAGGGGTATACGAGCAGTACTTC.

The J gene is TRBJ1-1, the V gene TRBV10-2; no clear D. The CDR3 loop spans 14 amino acids. Per germline, CDR1 WSHSY and CDR2 SAAADI. V gave up 10 bases and J gave up 6 bases, with 21 bases separating them. CDR3 amino acids: CANCSLERVAEAFF. For the CDR3, the DNA is TGCGCCAACTGTTCCCTAGAGAGGGTAGCTGAAGCTTTCTTT.

A remark on this clonotype: The junction does not match germline at one end; this may be a read error. The rearrangement joins TRBV20-1 to TRBJ1-2; a weak D match, TRBD1 (6 bases). There are 14 residues in the CDR3. Germline CDR1 is DFQATT and CDR2 is SNEGSKA (reference sequence). CDR3 DNA sequence: TGCAGGGCTAAACAAAACAGGGAGGTGGAAGGCTACACCTTC. Amino acid sequence: CRAKQNREVEGYTF.